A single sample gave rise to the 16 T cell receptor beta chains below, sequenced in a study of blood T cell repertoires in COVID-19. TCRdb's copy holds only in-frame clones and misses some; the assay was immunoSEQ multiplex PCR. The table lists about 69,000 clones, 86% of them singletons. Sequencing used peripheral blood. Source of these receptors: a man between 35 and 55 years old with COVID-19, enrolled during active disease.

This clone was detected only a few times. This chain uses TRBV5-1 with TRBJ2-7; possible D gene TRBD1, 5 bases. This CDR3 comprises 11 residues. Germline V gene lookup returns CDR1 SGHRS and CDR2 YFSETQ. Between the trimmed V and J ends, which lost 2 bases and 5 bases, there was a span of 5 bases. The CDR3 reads CASSFRDEQYF. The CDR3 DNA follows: TGCGCCAGCAGCTTCAGGGACGAGCAGTACTTC.

This CDR3 reads CASSGRLRYQETQYF. CDR3 bases: TGTGCCAGCAGTGGGAGACTACGGTACCAAGAGACCCAGTACTTC. The chain has TRBV2 and TRBJ2-5; D might be TRBD2 (5 bases). The CDR3 contains 15 residues. The germline gives CDR1 SNHLY, CDR2 FYNNEI. The V end lost 4 bases, the J end lost 0 bases, and 12 bases lay between the germline ends. Looking up the rest from reference TRBV2 and TRBJ2-5 gives the full variable domain: EPEVTQTPSHQVTQMGQEVILRCVPISNHLYFYWYRQILGQKVEFLVSFYNNEISEKSEIFDDQFSVERPDGSNFTLKIRSTKLEDSAMYFCASSGRLRYQETQYFGPGTRLLVL.

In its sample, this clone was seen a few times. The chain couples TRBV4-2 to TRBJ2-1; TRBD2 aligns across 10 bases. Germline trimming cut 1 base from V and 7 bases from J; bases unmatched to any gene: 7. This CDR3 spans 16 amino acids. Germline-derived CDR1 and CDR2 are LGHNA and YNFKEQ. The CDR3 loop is CASSQALAGVGNEQFF. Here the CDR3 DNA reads TGTGCCAGCAGCCAAGCTCTAGCGGGGGTTGGGAATGAGCAGTTCTTC.

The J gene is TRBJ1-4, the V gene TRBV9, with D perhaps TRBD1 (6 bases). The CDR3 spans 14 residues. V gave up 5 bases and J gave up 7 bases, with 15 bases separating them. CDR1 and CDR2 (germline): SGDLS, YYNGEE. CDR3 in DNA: TGTGCCAGCAGTATACAAGGGGGTGGTGAAAAACTGTTTTTT. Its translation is CASSIQGGGEKLFF. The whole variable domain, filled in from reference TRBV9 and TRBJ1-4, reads DSGVTQTPKHLITATGQRVTLRCSPRSGDLSVYWYQQSLDQGLQFLIQYYNGEERAKGNILERFSAQQFPDLHSELNLSSLELGDSALYFCASSIQGGGEKLFFGSGTQLSVL.

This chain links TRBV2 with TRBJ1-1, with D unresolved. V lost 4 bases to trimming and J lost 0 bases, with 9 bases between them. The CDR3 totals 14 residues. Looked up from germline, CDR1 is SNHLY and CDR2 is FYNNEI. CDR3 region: CASSVNGVNTEAFF. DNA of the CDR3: TGTGCCAGCAGTGTAAACGGGGTGAACACTGAAGCTTTCTTT.

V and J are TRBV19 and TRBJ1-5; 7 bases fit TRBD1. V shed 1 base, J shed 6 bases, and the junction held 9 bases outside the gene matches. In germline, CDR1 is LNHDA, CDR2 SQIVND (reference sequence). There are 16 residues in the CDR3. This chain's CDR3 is CASSIVPPGGGQPQHF. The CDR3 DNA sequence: TGTGCCAGTAGTATAGTTCCCCCAGGGGGTGGTCAGCCCCAGCATTTT.

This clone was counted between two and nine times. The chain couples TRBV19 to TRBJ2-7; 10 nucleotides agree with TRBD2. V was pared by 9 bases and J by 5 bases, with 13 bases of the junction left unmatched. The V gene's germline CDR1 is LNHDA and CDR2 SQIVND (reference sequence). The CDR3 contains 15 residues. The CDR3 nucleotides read TGTGCCAGCCAGCCCCTAGCGGGGGAAATCCACGAGCAGTACTTC. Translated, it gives CASQPLAGEIHEQYF.

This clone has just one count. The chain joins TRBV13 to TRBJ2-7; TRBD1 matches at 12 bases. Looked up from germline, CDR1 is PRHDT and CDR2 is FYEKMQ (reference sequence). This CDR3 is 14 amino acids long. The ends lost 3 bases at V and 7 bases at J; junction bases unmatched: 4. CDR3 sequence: CASSLGQGAHEQYF. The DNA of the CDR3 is TGTGCCAGCAGCTTGGGACAGGGGGCGCATGAGCAGTACTTC.

DNA for the CDR3: TGTGCCAGCAGCTTGGTGGGCACTAGCTCCTACGAGCAGTACTTC. This encodes CASSLVGTSSYEQYF. The chain links TRBV5-5 to TRBJ2-7, with D possibly being TRBD2 (5 bases). CDR1 SGHKS and CDR2 YYEKEE come from the germline V gene (reference sequence). The CDR3 runs 15 residues. V dropped 0 bases and J dropped 0 bases, with 10 bases sitting between them.

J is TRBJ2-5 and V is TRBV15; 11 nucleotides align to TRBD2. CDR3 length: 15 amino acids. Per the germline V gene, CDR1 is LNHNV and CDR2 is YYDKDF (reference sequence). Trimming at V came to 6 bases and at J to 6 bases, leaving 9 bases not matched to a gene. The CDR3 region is CATSFSGGAGKTQYF. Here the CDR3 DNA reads TGTGCCACCAGTTTTAGCGGGGGGGCCGGTAAGACCCAGTACTTC.

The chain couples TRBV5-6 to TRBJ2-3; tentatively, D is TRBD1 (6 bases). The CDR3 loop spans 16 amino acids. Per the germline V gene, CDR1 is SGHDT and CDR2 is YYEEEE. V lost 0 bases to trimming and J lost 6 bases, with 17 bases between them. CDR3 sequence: CASSLGPPTRGDTQYF. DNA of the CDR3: TGTGCCAGCAGCTTGGGACCTCCAACAAGGGGGGATACGCAGTATTTT.

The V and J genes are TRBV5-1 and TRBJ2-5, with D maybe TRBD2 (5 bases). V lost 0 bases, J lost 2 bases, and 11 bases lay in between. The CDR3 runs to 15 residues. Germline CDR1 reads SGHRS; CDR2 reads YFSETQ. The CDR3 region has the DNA TGCGCCAGCAGCTTGGGAAGGGAGATTCAAGAGACCCAGTACTTC. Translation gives CASSLGREIQETQYF.

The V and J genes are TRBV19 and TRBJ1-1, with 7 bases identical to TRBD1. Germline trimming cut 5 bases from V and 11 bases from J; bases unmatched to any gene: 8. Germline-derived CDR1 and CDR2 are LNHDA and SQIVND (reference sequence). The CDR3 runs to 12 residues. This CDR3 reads CASSSRTGSAFF. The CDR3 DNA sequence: TGTGCCAGTAGTTCCCGGACAGGTTCGGCTTTCTTT.

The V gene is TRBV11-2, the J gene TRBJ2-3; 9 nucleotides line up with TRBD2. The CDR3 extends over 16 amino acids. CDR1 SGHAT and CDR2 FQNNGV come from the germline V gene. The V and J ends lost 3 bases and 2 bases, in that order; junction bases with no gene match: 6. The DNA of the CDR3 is TGTGCCAGCAGCTTGGGGACTAGCAGCGTCACAGATACGCAGTATTTT. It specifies CASSLGTSSVTDTQYF.

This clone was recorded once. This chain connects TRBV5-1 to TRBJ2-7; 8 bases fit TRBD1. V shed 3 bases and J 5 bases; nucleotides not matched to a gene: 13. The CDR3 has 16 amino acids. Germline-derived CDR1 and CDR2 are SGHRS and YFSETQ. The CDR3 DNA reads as TGCGCCAGCAGCTCGGGGCAGGGGGCTGGCTTAGACGAGCAGTACTTC. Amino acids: CASSSGQGAGLDEQYF. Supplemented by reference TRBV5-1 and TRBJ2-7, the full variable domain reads KAGVTQTPRYLIKTRGQQVTLSCSPISGHRSVSWYQQTPGQGLQFLFEYFSETQRNKGNFPGRFSGRQFSNSRSEMNVSTLELGDSALYLCASSSGQGAGLDEQYFGPGTRLTVT.

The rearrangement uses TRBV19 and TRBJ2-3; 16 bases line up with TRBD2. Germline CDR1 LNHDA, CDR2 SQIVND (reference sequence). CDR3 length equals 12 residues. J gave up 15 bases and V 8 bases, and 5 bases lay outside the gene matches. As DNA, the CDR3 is TGTGCCAGTTTGGGGACTAGCGGGGGGGCCTATTTT. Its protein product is CASLGTSGGAYF.